This TCR beta chain was identified in a study of PD-L1 blockade in urothelial cancer. Study as a whole: Males with urothelial cancer arising in the bladder constituted about 85% of the roughly 30 patients. There were a median of about 150,000 T cells in blood samples. Study-level points and caveats: Stronger expansion of tumor-associated clones in blood at 3 weeks distinguished durable-benefit patients.

In the case of this clone: The antigen is undetermined.

TCRdb's table, derived via immunoSEQ multiplex PCR, lists solely in-frame clones and lacks some. The sample records more than 15,000 clones, 89% being singletons. This CDR3 spans 15 amino acids. V was clipped by 1 base and J by 3 bases; unmatched bases: 2. Germline V gene lookup returns CDR1 SGHRS and CDR2 YFSETQ. Stated time point: pretreatment peripheral blood. J is TRBJ2-2 and V is TRBV5-1, with TRBD1 matching over 8 bases. Sequences were derived from PBMCs, sampled around atezolizumab (anti-PD-L1) treatment. This receptor was obtained from a man between 65 and 85 years old with urothelial cancer. The CDR3 DNA reads as TGCGCCAGCAGCTTGCAGGGGGCAGACACCGGGGAGCTGTTTTTT. Translating it yields CASSLQGADTGELFF.